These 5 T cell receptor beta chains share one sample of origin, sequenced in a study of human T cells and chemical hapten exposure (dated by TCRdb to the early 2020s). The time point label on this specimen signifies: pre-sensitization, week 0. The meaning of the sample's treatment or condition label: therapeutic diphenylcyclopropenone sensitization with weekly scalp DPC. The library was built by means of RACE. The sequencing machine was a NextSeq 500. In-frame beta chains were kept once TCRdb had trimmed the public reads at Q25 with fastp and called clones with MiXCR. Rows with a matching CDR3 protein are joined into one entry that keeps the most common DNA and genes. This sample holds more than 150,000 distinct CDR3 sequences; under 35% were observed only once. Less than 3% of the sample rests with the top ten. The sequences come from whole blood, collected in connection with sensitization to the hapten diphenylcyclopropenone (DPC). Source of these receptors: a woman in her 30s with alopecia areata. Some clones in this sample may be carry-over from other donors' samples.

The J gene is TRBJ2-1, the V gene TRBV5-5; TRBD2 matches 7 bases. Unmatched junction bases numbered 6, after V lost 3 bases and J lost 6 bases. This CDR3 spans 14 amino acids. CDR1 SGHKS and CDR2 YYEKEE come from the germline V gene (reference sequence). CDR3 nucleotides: TGTGCCAGCAGCTACGGACTAGTGGGCAATGAGCAGTTCTTC. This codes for CASSYGLVGNEQFF.

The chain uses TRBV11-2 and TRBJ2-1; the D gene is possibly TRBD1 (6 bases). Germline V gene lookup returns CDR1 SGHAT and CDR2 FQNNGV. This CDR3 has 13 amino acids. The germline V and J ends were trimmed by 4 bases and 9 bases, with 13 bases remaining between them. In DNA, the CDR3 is TGTGCCAGCAGCTCACCACAGGGTCGTGAGCAGTTCTTC. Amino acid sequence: CASSSPQGREQFF.

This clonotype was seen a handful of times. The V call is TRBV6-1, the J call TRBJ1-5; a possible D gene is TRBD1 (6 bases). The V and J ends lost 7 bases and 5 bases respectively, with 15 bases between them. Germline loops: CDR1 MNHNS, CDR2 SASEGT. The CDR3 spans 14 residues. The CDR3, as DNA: TGTGCCAGCACCCTACAGGGAGTCTATCAGCCCCAGCATTTT. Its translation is CASTLQGVYQPQHF.

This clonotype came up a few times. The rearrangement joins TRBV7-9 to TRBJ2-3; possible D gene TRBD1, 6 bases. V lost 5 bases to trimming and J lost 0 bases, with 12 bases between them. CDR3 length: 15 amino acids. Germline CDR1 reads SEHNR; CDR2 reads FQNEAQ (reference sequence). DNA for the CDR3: TGTGCCAGCAGCCTACAGGGAGCTAGCACAGATACGCAGTATTTT. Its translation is CASSLQGASTDTQYF.

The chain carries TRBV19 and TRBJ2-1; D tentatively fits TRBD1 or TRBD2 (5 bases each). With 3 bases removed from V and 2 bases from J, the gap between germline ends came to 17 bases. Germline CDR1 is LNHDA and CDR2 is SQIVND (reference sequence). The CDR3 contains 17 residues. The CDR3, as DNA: TGTGCCAGTAGTATCTCCAGACTGGTGGGGGCCTACAATGAGCAGTTCTTC. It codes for CASSISRLVGAYNEQFF.